Sequencing of this T cell receptor beta chain was carried out in a study of shared clonotypes between healthy human individuals. The CDR3 is 15 residues long. Germline V lookup: CDR1 MDHEN, CDR2 SYDVKM. Germline trimming cut 5 bases from V and 4 bases from J; bases unmatched to any gene: 9. This clone showed up many times. The antigen is not known. Findings and limits, study-wide: Blood alone was sampled, and tissue repertoires likely differ. Generally, naive subsets came out with larger estimated richness than memory subsets.

Method: immunoSEQ multiplex PCR; TCRdb's copy keeps in-frame clones and lacks some. The data contain over a million clones, 75% to 80% of them singletons. This chain connects TRBV28 to TRBJ2-7; 9 bases agree with TRBD1. The sequenced sample was memory CD4+ T cells from PBMCs. Subset here: CD45RA-negative fraction. The TCR was taken from a man younger than 35 in good health. Some clones in this sample may be carry-over from other donors' samples. The CDR3 DNA reads TGTGCCAGCAGTCGTCCGGGACAGGGATTTTACGAGCAGTACTTC. This gives the protein CASSRPGQGFYEQYF.